This T cell receptor (beta chain) is from a study of shared clonotypes between healthy human individuals. Whole-study results and caveats: About 5% of naive CD4 clonotypes were shared across four donors.

CD8 cells classed as naive were CD45RO-negative and positively selected for CCR7, excluding terminally differentiated effector memory CD45RA+ cells. Using immunoSEQ multiplex PCR, the repertoire was profiled, and TCRdb retains in-frame clones only, with some absent. This table holds about 2 million clones, about 95% found once. The germline CDR1 and CDR2 sequences are SGHVS and FNYEAQ. The CDR3 spans 20 residues. The J segment lost 1 base and the V segment lost 2 bases, leaving 12 bases of the junction unmatched. Concerning this clone itself: The antigen remains undetermined.

Sequenced material: naive CD8+ T cells sorted from blood. The sequence derives from a young man in good health. The chain carries TRBV7-6 and TRBJ2-5, with TRBD2 matching 14 bases. The CDR3 DNA reads TGTGCCAGCAGCTTAACGGAGGGGGGACTAGCGGGAGAAGGCCAAGAGACCCAGTACTTC. Encoded protein: CASSLTEGGLAGEGQETQYF.